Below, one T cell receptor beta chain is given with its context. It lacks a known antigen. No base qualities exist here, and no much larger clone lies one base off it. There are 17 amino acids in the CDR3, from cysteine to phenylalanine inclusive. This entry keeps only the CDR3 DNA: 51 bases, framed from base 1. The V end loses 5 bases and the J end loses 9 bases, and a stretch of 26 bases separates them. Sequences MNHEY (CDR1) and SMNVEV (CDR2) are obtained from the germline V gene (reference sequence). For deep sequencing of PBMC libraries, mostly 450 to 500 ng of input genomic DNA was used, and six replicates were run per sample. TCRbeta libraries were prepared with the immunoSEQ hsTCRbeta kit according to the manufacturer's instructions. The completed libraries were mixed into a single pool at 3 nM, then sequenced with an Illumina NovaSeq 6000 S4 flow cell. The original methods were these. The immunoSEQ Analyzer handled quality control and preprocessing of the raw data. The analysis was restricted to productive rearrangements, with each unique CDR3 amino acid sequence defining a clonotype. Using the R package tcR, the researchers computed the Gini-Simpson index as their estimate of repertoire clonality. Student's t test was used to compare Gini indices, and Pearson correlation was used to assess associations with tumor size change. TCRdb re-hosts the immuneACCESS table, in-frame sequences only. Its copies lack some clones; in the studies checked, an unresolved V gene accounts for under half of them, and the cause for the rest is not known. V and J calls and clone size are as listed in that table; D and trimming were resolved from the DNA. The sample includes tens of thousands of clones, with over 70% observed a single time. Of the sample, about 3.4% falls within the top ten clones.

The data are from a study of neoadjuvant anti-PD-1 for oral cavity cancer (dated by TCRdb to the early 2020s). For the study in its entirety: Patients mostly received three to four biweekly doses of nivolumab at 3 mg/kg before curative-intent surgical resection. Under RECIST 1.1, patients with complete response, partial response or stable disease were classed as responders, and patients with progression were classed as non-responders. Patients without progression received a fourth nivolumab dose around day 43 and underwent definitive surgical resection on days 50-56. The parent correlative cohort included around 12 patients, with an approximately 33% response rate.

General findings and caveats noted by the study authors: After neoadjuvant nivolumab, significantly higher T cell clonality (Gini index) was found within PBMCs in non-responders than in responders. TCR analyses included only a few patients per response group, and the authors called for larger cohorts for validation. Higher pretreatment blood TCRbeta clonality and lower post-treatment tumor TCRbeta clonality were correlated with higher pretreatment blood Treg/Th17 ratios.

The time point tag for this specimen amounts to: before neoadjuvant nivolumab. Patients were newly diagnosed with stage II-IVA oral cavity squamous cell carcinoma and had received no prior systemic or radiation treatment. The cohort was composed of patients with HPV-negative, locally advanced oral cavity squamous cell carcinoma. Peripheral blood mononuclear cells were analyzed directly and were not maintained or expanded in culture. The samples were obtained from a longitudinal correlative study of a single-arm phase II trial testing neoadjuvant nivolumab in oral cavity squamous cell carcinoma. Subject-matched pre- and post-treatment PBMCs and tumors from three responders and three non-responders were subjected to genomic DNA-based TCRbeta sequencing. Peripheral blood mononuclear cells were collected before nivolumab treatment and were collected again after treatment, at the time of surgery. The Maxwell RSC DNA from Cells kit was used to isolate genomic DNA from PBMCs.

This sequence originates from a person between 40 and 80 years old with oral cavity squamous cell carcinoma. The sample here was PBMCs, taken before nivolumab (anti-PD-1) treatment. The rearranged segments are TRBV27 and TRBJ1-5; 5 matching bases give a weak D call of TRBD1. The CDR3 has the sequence CASSPTAGTVVVWPQHF. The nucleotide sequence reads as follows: TGTGCCAGCAGTCCAACAGCCGGGACCGTCGTAGTTTGGCCCCAGCATTTT.